The 18 T cell receptor beta chains given below trace back to one sample, sequenced in a study of blood T cell repertoires in COVID-19. The repertoire was sequenced with immunoSEQ multiplex PCR; TCRdb's copy has only in-frame clones and lacks some. This sample has some 260,000 clones; approximately 88% occur once, and the top ten carry about 5.9%. Sequencing was done on a sample of peripheral blood. The origin of the receptors is a woman aged 30 to 39 with COVID-19, enrolled during active disease.

This chain uses TRBV25-1 with TRBJ1-2; D is perhaps TRBD1 (5 bases). Germline lookup yields CDR1 MGHDK and CDR2 SYGVNS. Between the trimmed V and J ends, which lost 3 bases and 8 bases, there was a span of 10 bases. The CDR3 covers 12 residues. The CDR3 bases are TGTGCCAGCAGTGACAGGGCCCACGGCTACACCTTC. Its protein is CASSDRAHGYTF.

The chain recombines TRBV11-2 with TRBJ1-2, with D tentatively TRBD1 (5 bases). Germline CDR1 and CDR2: SGHAT and FQNNGV. V lost 4 bases to trimming and J lost 7 bases, with 10 bases between them. The CDR3 runs to 12 residues. CDR3 bases: TGTGCCAGCAGCTGGAGGGGAGGTGGCTACACCTTC. Translation gives CASSWRGGGYTF. The variable domain in full, completed from reference TRBV11-2 and TRBJ1-2, reads EAGVAQSPRYKIIEKRQSVAFWCNPISGHATLYWYQQILGQGPKLLIQFQNNGVVDDSQLPKDRFSAERLKGVDSTLKIQPAKLEDSAVYLCASSWRGGGYTFGSGTRLTVV.

The chain is built from TRBV4-2 and TRBJ2-2, with TRBD1 matching over 7 bases. V lost 6 bases to trimming and J lost 1 base; unmatched junction nucleotides: 5. The CDR3 spans 15 residues. Per the germline V gene, CDR1 is LGHNA and CDR2 is YNFKEQ. The CDR3 reads CASRPGQQNTGELFF. CDR3 in DNA: TGTGCCAGCAGACCGGGACAGCAGAACACCGGGGAGCTGTTTTTT.

This sequence joins TRBV19 and TRBJ2-5; 8 nucleotides agree with TRBD1. J was trimmed by 3 bases and V by 9 bases; bases with no gene match: 9. The CDR3 is 14 residues long. Germline CDR1 is LNHDA and CDR2 is SQIVND (reference sequence). Written as DNA, the CDR3 is TGTGCCAGCCACCCAGGGACAGGTGAAGAGACCCAGTACTTC. This encodes CASHPGTGEETQYF.

The chain carries TRBV19 and TRBJ2-1; 9 bases align to TRBD2. J was trimmed by 7 bases and V by 3 bases; bases with no gene match: 7. Per the germline V gene, CDR1 is LNHDA and CDR2 is SQIVND (reference sequence). The CDR3 length is 15 residues. CDR3 sequence (DNA): TGTGCCAGTAGTATCGGGGCGGGAGGGCCGAATGAGCAGTTCTTC. Translating it yields CASSIGAGGPNEQFF.

V and J are TRBV27 and TRBJ2-7; D possibly corresponds to TRBD1 (6 bases). Germline-derived CDR1 and CDR2 are MNHEY and SMNVEV (reference sequence). The V end lost 3 bases, the J end lost 2 bases, and 11 bases lay between the germline ends. The CDR3 sequence is 14 residues long. The CDR3 sequence: CASSFSRDTYEQYV. As DNA, the CDR3 is TGTGCCAGCAGTTTCTCCAGGGACACCTACGAGCAGTACGTC.

The rearrangement links TRBV7-2 to TRBJ1-6, with 11 positions matching TRBD1. V shed 4 bases and J 10 bases; nucleotides not matched to a gene: 12. Germline CDR1 reads SGHTA; CDR2 reads FQGNSA. The CDR3 runs to 17 residues. The CDR3, as DNA: TGTGCCAGCAGCTCCCGGGACAGGGGGGGAGGAGGATCACCCCTCCACTTT. It is translated as CASSSRDRGGGGSPLHF.

This rearrangement joins TRBV5-1 to TRBJ1-1, with D possibly TRBD1 on 5 matching bases. Trimming stripped 8 bases from V and 4 bases from J, with 15 bases between. This CDR3 has 13 amino acids. From germline, CDR1 is SGHRS and CDR2 YFSETQ. CDR3 protein: CASSQGEATEAFF. The DNA of the CDR3 is TGCGCCAGTTCTCAGGGCGAGGCCACTGAAGCTTTCTTT.

The chain recombines TRBV19 with TRBJ1-5, with D possibly being TRBD1 (5 bases). The CDR3 runs to 15 residues. Germline CDR1 reads LNHDA; CDR2 reads SQIVND (reference sequence). The ends were cut back, 3 bases at V and 4 bases at J, with 13 bases in the middle. The CDR3 is CASSIQGGENQPQHF. In nucleotides, the CDR3 is TGTGCCAGTAGTATCCAGGGTGGGGAAAATCAGCCCCAGCATTTT. Full variable domain (outside the CDR3, taken from reference TRBV19 and TRBJ1-5): DGGITQSPKYLFRKEGQNVTLSCEQNLNHDAMYWYRQDPGQGLRLIYYSQIVNDFQKGDIAEGYSVSREKKESFPLTVTSAQKNPTAFYLCASSIQGGENQPQHFGDGTRLSIL.

The chain is built from TRBV4-3 and TRBJ2-7; D ambiguous. Trimming removed 4 bases at V and 5 bases at J, with 12 bases between. CDR1 is LGHNA and CDR2 is YSLEER in the germline V gene. The CDR3 sequence is 13 residues long. In DNA, the CDR3 is TGCGCCAGCAGCCCCGCTTGCGTGGACGAGCAGTACGTC. Protein product: CASSPACVDEQYV.

This rearrangement joins TRBV11-3 to TRBJ1-3; TRBD1 matches at 8 bases. The trim removed 3 bases at V and 2 bases at J, leaving 6 bases unmatched. Germline lookup yields CDR1 SGHNT and CDR2 YENEEA. This CDR3 has 16 amino acids. The CDR3 region is CASSLLQGGPGNTIYF. In DNA, the CDR3 is TGTGCCAGCAGCTTGCTACAGGGGGGTCCTGGAAACACCATATATTTT.

The chain employs TRBV2 and TRBJ2-7; the D gene is possibly TRBD1 (6 bases). Germline V gene sequence: CDR1 SNHLY, CDR2 FYNNEI. The V gene lost 6 bases and the J gene lost 2 bases, with 8 bases spanning the gap. The CDR3 is 12 residues long. The CDR3: CASRQGTYEQYF. Here the CDR3 DNA reads TGTGCCAGCAGACAGGGCACCTACGAGCAGTACTTC.

V and J are TRBV10-3 and TRBJ1-2, with unresolved D. Germline V gene data show CDR1 as ENHRY and CDR2 as SYGVKD. The CDR3 covers 12 residues. V was shortened by 8 bases and J by 2 bases, with 9 bases between the two germline ends. The CDR3 coding sequence is TGTGCCATCTCTGAGAGAAACTATGGCTACACCTTC. It encodes CAISERNYGYTF.

This sequence joins TRBV11-3 and TRBJ2-7; possible D gene TRBD1, 6 bases. Deletions cut 1 base from V and 9 bases from J, with 19 bases between. The CDR3 runs to 15 residues. Germline CDR1 reads SGHNT; CDR2 reads YENEEA. The CDR3 DNA follows: TGTGCCAGCAGCTTAGGGGGATTGGACAGCTCCGGGCAGTACGTC. Translated: CASSLGGLDSSGQYV.

V is TRBV7-9 and J is TRBJ2-7; the match to TRBD1 covers 7 bases. V was clipped by 1 base and J by 1 base; unmatched bases: 4. The CDR3 covers 15 residues. Germline V lookup: CDR1 SEHNR, CDR2 FQNEAQ (reference sequence). CDR3 loop: CASSLEGAPSYEQYF. The CDR3 nucleotides are TGTGCCAGCAGCTTAGAGGGGGCCCCATCCTACGAGCAGTACTTC.

This sequence joins TRBV6-2 or TRBV6-3 and TRBJ1-1; D unclear. Trimming shortened V by 4 bases and J by 7 bases, and 7 bases separated the two germline ends. The V gene's germline CDR1 is MNHEY and CDR2 SVGEGT. The CDR3 is made up of 11 amino acids. Written as DNA, the CDR3 is TGTGCCAGCAGTTTGCAACTTGAAGCTTTCTTT. It translates to CASSLQLEAFF.

This chain uses TRBV28 with TRBJ2-5; 12 bases align to TRBD2. Trimming cost V 5 bases and J 5 bases; bases outside gene matches: 3. The CDR3 runs 14 residues. Germline V lookup: CDR1 MDHEN, CDR2 SYDVKM. Here the CDR3 reads CASSLAGGPETQYF. DNA of the CDR3: TGTGCCAGCAGTCTAGCGGGAGGGCCTGAGACCCAGTACTTC.

The V gene is TRBV2, the J gene TRBJ2-3; the match to TRBD2 covers 8 bases. Germline V gene data show CDR1 as SNHLY and CDR2 as FYNNEI. The CDR3 contains 14 residues. With V trimmed by 6 bases and J by 7 bases, 9 bases remained unmatched. In DNA form, the CDR3 reads TGTGCCAGCAGGCCGGGACTAGACGCCAATACGCAGTATTTT. Protein sequence: CASRPGLDANTQYF.